A single sample gave rise to the 11 T cell receptor beta chains below, sequenced in a study of blood T cell repertoires in COVID-19 (dated by TCRdb to 2018 to 2021). The library relied on the immunoSEQ multiplex PCR assay. TCRdb re-hosts the immuneACCESS table, in-frame sequences only. Its copies lack some clones; in the studies checked, an unresolved V gene accounts for under half of them, and the cause for the rest is not known. The sample table records about 110,000 clones; around 90% of these occur just once. The ten largest clonotypes hold more than 4.5% of the sample. The specimen sequenced was peripheral blood. These receptors originate from a man aged 40-50 years with active or convalescent COVID-19.

The chain employs TRBV18 and TRBJ1-4; a possible D gene is TRBD1 (6 bases). The V gene lost 6 bases and the J gene lost 8 bases, with 13 bases spanning the gap. Germline lookup yields CDR1 KGHSH and CDR2 LQKENI. The CDR3 runs to 13 residues. The CDR3 DNA reads as TGTGCCAGCTCTCGTCAGGGGCGGGAAAAACTGTTTTTT. The encoded protein is CASSRQGREKLFF.

This chain joins TRBV10-3 and TRBJ1-5, with D unclear. V lost 3 bases and J 4 bases, leaving 13 bases between the germline ends. The CDR3 loop spans 15 amino acids. Germline assignment: CDR1 ENHRY and CDR2 SYGVKD. CDR3: CAISDSRVLNQPQHF. The CDR3 bases are TGTGCCATCAGTGACTCCCGGGTCTTAAATCAGCCCCAGCATTTT.

This clone has only one observation. This chain joins TRBV4-2 and TRBJ1-4, with TRBD1 identical over 8 bases. Germline-derived CDR1 and CDR2 are LGHNA and YNFKEQ. The junction had 5 bases not matched to a gene; V was cut back by 0 bases and J by 5 bases. CDR3 length: 16 amino acids. In DNA form, the CDR3 reads TGTGCCAGCAGCCAAGATCGCAGGGGGCCCAATGAAAAACTGTTTTTT. Its translation is CASSQDRRGPNEKLFF.

This clone was seen only once. It is unclear where the CDR3 begins or ends on the DNA, so no DNA is shown, and the CDR3 is as TCRdb lists it. V is TRBV28 and J is TRBJ1-2; no check of the table's D call, TRBD1, against the DNA was made. Termini included, the CDR3 measures 15 amino acids. Germline V gene lookup returns CDR1 MDHEN and CDR2 SYDVKM. The CDR3 protein is CASRVGQGALRGNTF.

V usage is TRBV9 and J usage is TRBJ2-1; TRBD2 is a possible D gene (5 bases). Looked up from germline, CDR1 is SGDLS and CDR2 is YYNGEE. V dropped 0 bases and J dropped 9 bases, with 16 bases sitting between them. The CDR3 runs 15 residues. The CDR3 protein is CASSVVALGAREQFF. CDR3 DNA: TGTGCCAGCAGCGTAGTAGCGCTGGGAGCTCGTGAGCAGTTCTTC.

In its sample, this clone was seen a few times. The chain couples TRBV6-5 to TRBJ1-3, with D uncertain. This CDR3 comprises 15 residues. Germline V lookup: CDR1 MNHEY, CDR2 SVGAGI. Trimming shortened V by 6 bases and J by 0 bases, and 12 bases separated the two germline ends. CDR3 region: CASRASLFSGNTIYF. The DNA for the CDR3 is TGTGCCAGCAGGGCCAGTTTATTCTCTGGAAACACCATATATTTT.

J is TRBJ1-1 and V is TRBV30; no definite D call. CDR1 and CDR2 (germline): GTSNPN, SVGIG (reference sequence). This CDR3 region has 13 residues. V lost 0 bases and J lost 5, with 10 bases in between. Here the CDR3 reads CAWSVYLSTEAFF. DNA of the CDR3: TGTGCCTGGAGTGTATACCTATCAACTGAAGCTTTCTTT.

The CDR3 sequence: CASSPTTGIGGYTF. CDR3 in DNA: TGTGCCAGCAGCCCGACAACAGGGATAGGGGGCTACACCTTC. The rearrangement uses TRBV6-5 and TRBJ1-2; weak D call: TRBD1 (6 bases). The CDR3 loop spans 14 amino acids. CDR1 is MNHEY and CDR2 is SVGAGI in the germline V gene. V dropped 6 bases and J dropped 8 bases, with 19 bases sitting between them.

The chain links TRBV11-2 to TRBJ2-7, with 7 bases aligning to TRBD1. Germline CDR1 and CDR2: SGHAT and FQNNGV. There are 17 residues in the CDR3. The V gene end was trimmed by 5 bases and the J gene end by 3 bases; junction bases not matched to a gene: 16. The CDR3 nucleotides read TGTGCCAGCAGCCAGACGACAGCGACAGGGTCGGGCTACGAGCAGTACTTC. It is translated as CASSQTTATGSGYEQYF.

In this sample, this clone turned up once. The CDR3 here is CASSDLKSTDTQYF. The CDR3 coding sequence is TGTGCCAGCAGTGACCTAAAATCCACAGATACGCAGTATTTT. The chain couples TRBV2 to TRBJ2-3; D remains ambiguous. Germline assignment: CDR1 SNHLY and CDR2 FYNNEI. Trimming left V 3 bases short and J 2 bases short, with 9 bases between. This CDR3 contains 14 residues.

This chain links TRBV7-3 with TRBJ2-5; possibly TRBD1 for D (6 bases). The V gene lost 5 bases and the J gene lost 5 bases, with 12 bases spanning the gap. The CDR3 is 13 amino acids. The V gene's germline CDR1 is SGHTA and CDR2 FQGTGA. The CDR3: CASSPGQLETQYF. CDR3 sequence (DNA): TGTGCCAGCAGCCCCGGACAGTTGGAGACCCAGTACTTC.